Listed below are T cell receptor beta chains from one sample, sequenced in a study of early stage breast cancer tumors. TCRdb's table, derived via immunoSEQ multiplex PCR, lists solely in-frame clones and lacks some. The data contain around 30,000 clones, roughly two thirds of them singletons. The material sequenced was blood. The receptors were gathered from a person aged 45-60 years with breast cancer. Each CDR3 is given with its conserved first and last residue. The D gene is left open where the match is weak. Size tells how often a clone was seen (once, few, many) or the class of an expanded clone, and some rows leave it out.

cdr3_nt: TGCAGCGTTGCCTACAAGGAAGAGCAGTACTTC
cdr3_aa: CSVAYKEEQYF
clone_size: .
j_call: TRBJ2-7
d_call: .
v_call: TRBV29-1

cdr3_nt: TGTGCCAGCAGGGTTCCCGGTGGCACTGAAGCTTTCTTT
cdr3_aa: CASRVPGGTEAFF
clone_size: .
j_call: TRBJ1-1
d_call: .
v_call: TRBV9

cdr3_nt: TGTGCCAGCAGTTTACCCCCAGGGTCACCTAATGAAAAACTGTTTTTT
cdr3_aa: CASSLPPGSPNEKLFF
clone_size: .
j_call: TRBJ1-4
d_call: .
v_call: TRBV27

cdr3_nt: TGTGCCTGGACATTGGGGGGGTCCTATAATTCACCCCTCCACTTT
cdr3_aa: CAWTLGGSYNSPLHF
clone_size: .
j_call: TRBJ1-6
d_call: .
v_call: TRBV30

cdr3_nt: TGTGCCAGTAGACTGCGACAGGCACCGCCCTACGAGCAGTACTTC
cdr3_aa: CASRLRQAPPYEQYF
clone_size: .
j_call: TRBJ2-7
d_call: .
v_call: TRBV19

cdr3_nt: TGTGCCAGTAGTCAGGGGGGGTGGACTGAAGCTTTCTTT
cdr3_aa: CASSQGGWTEAFF
clone_size: .
j_call: TRBJ1-1
d_call: TRBD1
v_call: TRBV19

cdr3_nt: TGTGCCAGCAGCGATATACAGGGGGACTCTGGAAACACCATATATTTT
cdr3_aa: CASSDIQGDSGNTIYF
clone_size: .
j_call: TRBJ1-3
d_call: TRBD1
v_call: TRBV27

cdr3_nt: TGTGCCAGCAGCCTCGGACGGGGAAACACTGAAGCTTTCTTT
cdr3_aa: CASSLGRGNTEAFF
clone_size: .
j_call: TRBJ1-1
d_call: .
v_call: TRBV2

cdr3_nt: TGTGCCAGAGGACAGGGCGGGAACAATGAGCAGTTCTTC
cdr3_aa: CARGQGGNNEQFF
clone_size: .
j_call: TRBJ2-1
d_call: TRBD1
v_call: TRBV6-1

cdr3_nt: TGTGCCAGCAGTCTTTTAGGGGACAGGGGTTACGAGCAGTACTTC
cdr3_aa: CASSLLGDRGYEQYF
clone_size: few
j_call: TRBJ2-7
d_call: TRBD1
v_call: TRBV2

cdr3_nt: TGCAGTGCTCACTCAGTTGGGGAGGCTTTCTTT
cdr3_aa: CSAHSVGEAFF
clone_size: .
j_call: TRBJ1-1
d_call: .
v_call: TRBV20-1

cdr3_nt: TGCGCCAGCAGCTCCTGGACTAGCGGTAGCTACGAGCAGTACTTC
cdr3_aa: CASSSWTSGSYEQYF
clone_size: .
j_call: TRBJ2-7
d_call: TRBD2
v_call: TRBV5-1

cdr3_nt: TGTGCCAGCAGCTTGGGACGGACCACTGGAAACACCATATATTTT
cdr3_aa: CASSLGRTTGNTIYF
clone_size: .
j_call: TRBJ1-3
d_call: .
v_call: TRBV7-9

cdr3_nt: TGTGCCAGCAGCTTGCAGTGGACGGCTAATGAAAAACTGTTTTTT
cdr3_aa: CASSLQWTANEKLFF
clone_size: .
j_call: TRBJ1-4
d_call: .
v_call: TRBV7-6

cdr3_nt: TGTGCCAGCAGCTTAGTAGGGAGCCAAGAGACCCAGTACTTC
cdr3_aa: CASSLVGSQETQYF
clone_size: .
j_call: TRBJ2-5
d_call: .
v_call: TRBV13

cdr3_nt: TGTGCCAGCAGCTTGGATACAGGGGGCTGGAACGAGCAGTACTTC
cdr3_aa: CASSLDTGGWNEQYF
clone_size: .
j_call: TRBJ2-7
d_call: TRBD1
v_call: TRBV5-3

cdr3_nt: TGCGCCAGCAGTGAGTCCGGCCTACTAGCGGGGTCCTACGAGCAGTACTTC
cdr3_aa: CASSESGLLAGSYEQYF
clone_size: many
j_call: TRBJ2-7
d_call: TRBD2
v_call: TRBV10-2

cdr3_nt: TGTGCCAGTGAATCCCCCCAAGAGACCCAGTACTTC
cdr3_aa: CASESPQETQYF
clone_size: .
j_call: TRBJ2-5
d_call: .
v_call: TRBV5-4

cdr3_nt: TGTGCCAGTAGTACCGGTGCGGGGGGTTCCTACGAGCAGTACTTC
cdr3_aa: CASSTGAGGSYEQYF
clone_size: .
j_call: TRBJ2-7
d_call: TRBD2
v_call: TRBV19

cdr3_nt: TGTGCCACCAGCAGAGATTCAGGCAGCGAGACCTACGAGCAGTACTTC
cdr3_aa: CATSRDSGSETYEQYF
clone_size: .
j_call: TRBJ2-7
d_call: .
v_call: TRBV15

cdr3_nt: TGTGCCAGCAGTGGTACCGGGACAGGGGGTTATGAGCAGTTCTTC
cdr3_aa: CASSGTGTGGYEQFF
clone_size: .
j_call: TRBJ2-1
d_call: TRBD1
v_call: TRBV25-1

cdr3_nt: TGCGCCAGCAGCTTGAACTTTGGCAGGGTAAGCTACGAGCAGTACTTC
cdr3_aa: CASSLNFGRVSYEQYF
clone_size: .
j_call: TRBJ2-7
d_call: .
v_call: TRBV5-1

cdr3_nt: TGTGCCAGCAGCGGAGGACAGGGCTCCTACAATGAGCAGTTCTTC
cdr3_aa: CASSGGQGSYNEQFF
clone_size: .
j_call: TRBJ2-1
d_call: TRBD1
v_call: TRBV9

cdr3_nt: TGTGCCATCAGTGAGTCGTCGAGCGGGTTTTACAATGAGCAGTTCTTC
cdr3_aa: CAISESSSGFYNEQFF
clone_size: few
j_call: TRBJ2-1
d_call: .
v_call: TRBV10-3

cdr3_nt: TGTGCCAGTAGTATGAGAGAGAACACTGAAGCTTTCTTT
cdr3_aa: CASSMRENTEAFF
clone_size: .
j_call: TRBJ1-1
d_call: .
v_call: TRBV19

cdr3_nt: TGTGCCTGGGCAAGGGGGGGAGGGACAGGGGGCTACGAGCAGTACTTC
cdr3_aa: CAWARGGGTGGYEQYF
clone_size: .
j_call: TRBJ2-7
d_call: TRBD1
v_call: TRBV30

cdr3_nt: TGTGCCAGTAGTATCGGACAGGATTTAGAAGCTTTCTTT
cdr3_aa: CASSIGQDLEAFF
clone_size: .
j_call: TRBJ1-1
d_call: TRBD1
v_call: TRBV19

cdr3_nt: TGTGCCAGCAGCCTCCTAAGAGGGGCGATCTCTGGAAACACCATATATTTT
cdr3_aa: CASSLLRGAISGNTIYF
clone_size: .
j_call: TRBJ1-3
d_call: .
v_call: TRBV14

cdr3_nt: TGTGCCAGCAGTGACGGACAGGGGCGAGGAGGGAACACTGAAGCTTTCTTT
cdr3_aa: CASSDGQGRGGNTEAFF
clone_size: .
j_call: TRBJ1-1
d_call: TRBD1
v_call: TRBV2

cdr3_nt: TGTGCCAGCAGCTTAGTAGGACAGGGGGCGTCCGAGCAGTACTTC
cdr3_aa: CASSLVGQGASEQYF
clone_size: .
j_call: TRBJ2-7
d_call: TRBD1
v_call: TRBV7-2

cdr3_nt: TGTGCCATCAGTGGGCTTGACTTGGAGGGGACTAACTATGGCTACACCTTC
cdr3_aa: CAISGLDLEGTNYGYTF
clone_size: .
j_call: TRBJ1-2
d_call: .
v_call: TRBV10-3

cdr3_nt: TGTGCCAGCAGTTTATCGGCAGGCACAGTTACTATGAACACTGAAGCTTTCTTT
cdr3_aa: CASSLSAGTVTMNTEAFF
clone_size: .
j_call: TRBJ1-1
d_call: .
v_call: TRBV27

cdr3_nt: TGTGCCAGCTCACCACTAGCGGCTAGCACAGATACGCAGTATTTT
cdr3_aa: CASSPLAASTDTQYF
clone_size: .
j_call: TRBJ2-3
d_call: .
v_call: TRBV18

cdr3_nt: TGTGCCAGCGGCGGAAGAGCGGGAGGGTATGGTGGCAATGAGCAGTTCTTC
cdr3_aa: CASGGRAGGYGGNEQFF
clone_size: once
j_call: TRBJ2-1
d_call: TRBD2
v_call: TRBV27

cdr3_nt: TGTGCCAGTAGCAGACAGGGGTACGAGCAGTACTTC
cdr3_aa: CASSRQGYEQYF
clone_size: .
j_call: TRBJ2-7
d_call: TRBD1
v_call: TRBV19

cdr3_nt: TGTGCCACCAGCAGAGCCAGCGGGAGAACAGATACGCAGTATTTT
cdr3_aa: CATSRASGRTDTQYF
clone_size: .
j_call: TRBJ2-3
d_call: TRBD2
v_call: TRBV15

cdr3_nt: TGTGCCTGGAGTGTACTTCCTACGGGGGAGCAGTTCTTC
cdr3_aa: CAWSVLPTGEQFF
clone_size: .
j_call: TRBJ2-1
d_call: .
v_call: TRBV30

cdr3_nt: TGTGCCAGCAGCCCAAACGCGGGGAGCGGCACAGATACGCAGTATTTT
cdr3_aa: CASSPNAGSGTDTQYF
clone_size: once
j_call: TRBJ2-3
d_call: .
v_call: TRBV5-6

cdr3_nt: TGCAGCGTTCGCGCCGGGACGGAGCAGTTCTTC
cdr3_aa: CSVRAGTEQFF
clone_size: few
j_call: TRBJ2-1
d_call: .
v_call: TRBV29-1

cdr3_nt: TGTGCCAGCAGCTTAGTTGGGGGGCACCAAGAGACCCAGTACTTC
cdr3_aa: CASSLVGGHQETQYF
clone_size: .
j_call: TRBJ2-5
d_call: .
v_call: TRBV13

cdr3_nt: TGTGCCAGCAGCTTAGGTTCTAGGGGTACCGGGGAGCTGTTTTTT
cdr3_aa: CASSLGSRGTGELFF
clone_size: .
j_call: TRBJ2-2
d_call: .
v_call: TRBV7-2

cdr3_nt: TGTGCCATCAGCCGGACAGTGACGGGCACAGATACGCAGTATTTT
cdr3_aa: CAISRTVTGTDTQYF
clone_size: .
j_call: TRBJ2-3
d_call: .
v_call: TRBV10-3

cdr3_nt: TGCGCCAGCAGGGGGACAGTTGCAACTAATGAAAAACTGTTTTTT
cdr3_aa: CASRGTVATNEKLFF
clone_size: .
j_call: TRBJ1-4
d_call: TRBD1
v_call: TRBV5-1

cdr3_nt: TGCGCCAGCAGCTTGGTGGCAGGCTTTAATGAAAAACTGTTTTTT
cdr3_aa: CASSLVAGFNEKLFF
clone_size: .
j_call: TRBJ1-4
d_call: .
v_call: TRBV5-1

cdr3_nt: TGTGCCAGTACCGCCGGAGGACTGGGGGAGCAGTACTTC
cdr3_aa: CASTAGGLGEQYF
clone_size: .
j_call: TRBJ2-7
d_call: .
v_call: TRBV19

cdr3_nt: TGTGCCAGCAGCCCCACCGGGACCACAGATACGCAGTATTTT
cdr3_aa: CASSPTGTTDTQYF
clone_size: .
j_call: TRBJ2-3
d_call: .
v_call: TRBV5-5

cdr3_nt: TGTGCCAGCTCACGTACCGGGACGCACACTGAAGCTTTCTTT
cdr3_aa: CASSRTGTHTEAFF
clone_size: .
j_call: TRBJ1-1
d_call: .
v_call: TRBV18

cdr3_nt: TGTGCAGCCACAGGGCAGGATCTCTATGGCTACACCTTC
cdr3_aa: CAATGQDLYGYTF
clone_size: .
j_call: TRBJ1-2
d_call: .
v_call: TRBV19